Listed here are 13 T cell receptor beta chains from one sample, sequenced in a study of cytomegalovirus exposure and HLA in healthy donors. The repertoire was sequenced with immunoSEQ multiplex PCR; TCRdb's copy has only in-frame clones and lacks some. The top ten hold just under 6.5% of the sample, which has under 150,000 clones, around 87% seen once. The sample taken for sequencing was PBMCs. These receptor sequences come from a woman in her late teens or twenties in good health and CMV-seropositive.

V is TRBV18 and J is TRBJ2-7, with 12 nucleotides matching TRBD1. With 6 bases clipped from V and 6 bases from J, the junction kept 6 bases outside the gene matches. The CDR3 covers 14 residues. Germline lookup yields CDR1 KGHSH and CDR2 LQKENI. In nucleotides, the CDR3 is TGTGCCAGCTCGCAGGGACAGGGGGCAAGCGAGCAGTACTTC. It encodes CASSQGQGASEQYF.

The CDR3 coding sequence is TGTGCCAGCAGTCGGGATAGCGGGTCTCCGGGCTTGAATACGCAGTATTTT. Translated: CASSRDSGSPGLNTQYF. This chain uses TRBV6-4 with TRBJ2-3; 7 positions agree with TRBD2. After removal of 5 bases from V and 7 bases from J, the junction contained 18 bases not matched to a gene. Germline V lookup: CDR1 MRHNA, CDR2 SNTAGT. CDR3 length: 17 amino acids.

The genes are TRBV29-1 and TRBJ2-7; 12 bases align to TRBD2. Unmatched junction bases numbered 6, after V lost 6 bases and J lost 6 bases. Germline CDR1 reads SQVTM; CDR2 reads ANQGSEA. The CDR3 extends over 13 amino acids. CDR3 sequence (DNA): TGCAGCGTACTGACTAGCGGGAGTTTCGAGCAGTACTTC. Translating it yields CSVLTSGSFEQYF.

V is TRBV14 and J is TRBJ2-7; maybe TRBD2 (7 bases). The ends were cut back, 4 bases at V and 2 bases at J, with 12 bases in the middle. Germline V gene sequence: CDR1 SGHDN, CDR2 FVKESK. This CDR3 spans 14 amino acids. The CDR3 sequence: CASSLGGPAYEQYF. CDR3 in DNA: TGTGCCAGCAGCCTCGGGGGGCCCGCCTACGAGCAGTACTTC.

The V and J genes are TRBV6-5 and TRBJ2-7; D is possibly TRBD1 (5 bases). This CDR3 region has 11 residues. Trimming shortened V by 7 bases and J by 6 bases, and 10 bases separated the two germline ends. Germline CDR1 and CDR2: MNHEY and SVGAGI. The CDR3 region is CASTAGSEQYF. CDR3 nucleotides: TGTGCCAGCACCGCAGGGTCCGAGCAGTACTTC.

V is TRBV2 and J is TRBJ1-2, with a possible D match to TRBD1 (5 bases). V gave up 5 bases and J gave up 7 bases, with 11 bases separating them. Germline assignment: CDR1 SNHLY and CDR2 FYNNEI. CDR3 size: 12 residues. For the CDR3, the DNA is TGTGCCAGCAGTTATGGGGGGGGTGGCTACACCTTC. This encodes CASSYGGGGYTF.

This chain joins TRBV5-4 and TRBJ1-2; no reliable D call. Trimming pared 4 bases from V and 6 bases from J, leaving 19 bases between. Germline V gene lookup returns CDR1 SGHNT and CDR2 YYREEE (reference sequence). The CDR3 spans 15 residues. CDR3 in amino acids: CASSPLRPGLDGYTF. The CDR3 DNA follows: TGTGCCAGCAGCCCCCTCCGTCCCGGACTTGATGGCTACACCTTC.

The chain recombines TRBV6-1 with TRBJ2-3; D is possibly TRBD1 (6 bases). CDR1 and CDR2 (germline): MNHNS, SASEGT. With 8 bases removed from V and 6 bases from J, the gap between germline ends came to 21 bases. The CDR3 runs 15 residues. CDR3 loop: CASLNWDTLADTQYF. DNA for the CDR3: TGTGCCAGCCTTAACTGGGACACCTTGGCGGATACGCAGTATTTT.

The CDR3 reads CASSGTEASGNTIYF. Written as DNA, the CDR3 is TGTGCCAGCAGCGGGACAGAAGCCTCTGGAAACACCATATATTTT. This chain connects TRBV5-6 to TRBJ1-3; 7 bases fit TRBD1. Germline V gene sequence: CDR1 SGHDT, CDR2 YYEEEE. Losses at the gene ends were 4 bases for V and 0 bases for J; bases not matched to a gene: 4. The CDR3 covers 15 residues.

The chain employs TRBV6-1 and TRBJ2-3, with 9 bases that match TRBD2. Germline trimming cut 0 bases from V and 6 bases from J; bases unmatched to any gene: 7. The CDR3 is made up of 16 amino acids. The germline V gene encodes CDR1 MNHNS and CDR2 SASEGT. The CDR3 DNA sequence: TGTGCCAGCAGTGAAGCGCGGGGGGGGCCGTGGGATACGCAGTATTTT. This codes for CASSEARGGPWDTQYF.

This sequence joins TRBV5-5 and TRBJ1-2; D is unclear. Between the trimmed V and J ends, which lost 0 bases and 2 bases, there was a span of 5 bases. Germline assignment: CDR1 SGHKS and CDR2 YYEKEE (reference sequence). There are 13 residues in the CDR3. CDR3 DNA: TGTGCCAGCAGCTTGGCCGGGAACTATGGCTACACCTTC. This sequence encodes CASSLAGNYGYTF.

This chain joins TRBV19 and TRBJ2-1; 11 nucleotides align to TRBD2. CDR3 length: 16 amino acids. J lost 7 bases, V lost 5 bases, and 10 bases had no gene match. CDR1 is LNHDA and CDR2 is SQIVND in the germline V gene (reference sequence). This chain's CDR3 is CASSFRTSGLGNEQFF. In DNA form, the CDR3 reads TGTGCCAGTAGTTTTCGGACTAGCGGGCTAGGGAATGAGCAGTTCTTC.

J is TRBJ2-7 and V is TRBV6-1, with D tentatively TRBD2 (5 bases). The germline CDR1 and CDR2 sequences are MNHNS and SASEGT. CDR3 length: 15 amino acids. Trimming removed 6 bases at V and 2 bases at J, with 17 bases between. CDR3 residues: CASRVLRTGAYEQYF. Here the CDR3 DNA reads TGTGCCAGCAGAGTCCTCAGGACTGGAGCCTACGAGCAGTACTTC.